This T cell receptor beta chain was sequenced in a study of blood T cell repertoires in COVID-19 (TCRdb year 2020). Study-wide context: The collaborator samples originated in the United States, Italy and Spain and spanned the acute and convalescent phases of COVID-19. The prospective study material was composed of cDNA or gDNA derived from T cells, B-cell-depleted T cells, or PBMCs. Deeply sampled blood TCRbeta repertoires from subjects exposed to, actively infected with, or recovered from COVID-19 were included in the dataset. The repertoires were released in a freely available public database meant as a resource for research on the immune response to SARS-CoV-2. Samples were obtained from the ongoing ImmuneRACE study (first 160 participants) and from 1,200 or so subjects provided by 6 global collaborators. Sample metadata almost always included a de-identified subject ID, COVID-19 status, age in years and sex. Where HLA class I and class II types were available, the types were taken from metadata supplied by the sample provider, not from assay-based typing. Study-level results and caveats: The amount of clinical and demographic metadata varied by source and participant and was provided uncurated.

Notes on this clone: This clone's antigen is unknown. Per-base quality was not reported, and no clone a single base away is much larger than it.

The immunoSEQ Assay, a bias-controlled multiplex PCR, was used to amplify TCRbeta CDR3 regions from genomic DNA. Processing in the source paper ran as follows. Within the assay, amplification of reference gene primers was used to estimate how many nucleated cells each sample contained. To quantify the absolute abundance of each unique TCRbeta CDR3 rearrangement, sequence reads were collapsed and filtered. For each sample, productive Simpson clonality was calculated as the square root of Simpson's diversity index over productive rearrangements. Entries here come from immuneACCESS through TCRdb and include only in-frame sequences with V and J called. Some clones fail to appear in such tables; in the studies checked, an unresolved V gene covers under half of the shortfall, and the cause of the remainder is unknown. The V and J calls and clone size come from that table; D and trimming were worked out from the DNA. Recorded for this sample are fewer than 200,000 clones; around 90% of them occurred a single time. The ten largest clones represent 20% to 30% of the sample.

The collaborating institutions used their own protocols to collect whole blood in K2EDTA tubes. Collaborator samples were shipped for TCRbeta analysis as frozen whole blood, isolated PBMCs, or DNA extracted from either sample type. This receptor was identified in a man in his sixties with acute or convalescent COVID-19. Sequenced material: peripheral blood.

This receptor carries the CDR3 CASSCPATSGRTYNEQFF. In nucleotide form, the sequence is TGTGCCAGCAGCTGCCCCGCCACTAGCGGGAGGACCTACAATGAGCAGTTCTTC. The sequence links TRBV25-1 to TRBJ2-1; 12 bases in between match TRBD2. Trimmed from V: 6 bases; trimmed from J: 2 bases; junction bases lacking a gene match: 11. CDR1 and CDR2 (MGHDK, SYGVNS) derive from the germline V gene. Taken from cysteine to phenylalanine, the CDR3 has 18 residues. Kept here is only the CDR3 DNA, which spans 54 bases and is read in frame from base 1.